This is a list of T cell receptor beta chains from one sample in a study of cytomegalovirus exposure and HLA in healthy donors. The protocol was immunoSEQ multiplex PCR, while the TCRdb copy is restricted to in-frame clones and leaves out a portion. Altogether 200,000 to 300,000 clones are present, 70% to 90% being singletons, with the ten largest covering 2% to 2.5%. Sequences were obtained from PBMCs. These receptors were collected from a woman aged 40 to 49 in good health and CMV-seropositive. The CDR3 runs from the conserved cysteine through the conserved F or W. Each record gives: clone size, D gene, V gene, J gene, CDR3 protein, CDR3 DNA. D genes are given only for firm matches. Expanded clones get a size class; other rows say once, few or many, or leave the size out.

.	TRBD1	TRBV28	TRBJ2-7	CASTEGQFVNQQYF	TGTGCCAGCACTGAGGGACAGTTTGTGAACCAGCAGTACTTC
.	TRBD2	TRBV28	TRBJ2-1	CASSRTSGRGWDEQFF	TGTGCCAGCAGTCGGACTAGCGGGAGGGGGTGGGATGAGCAGTTCTTC
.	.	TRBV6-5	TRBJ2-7	CASRLAEGAYEQYF	TGTGCCAGCAGGCTAGCGGAGGGGGCCTACGAGCAGTACTTC
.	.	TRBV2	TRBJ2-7	CASSQGLTSLREQYF	TGTGCCAGCAGTCAGGGACTCACTTCACTGAGGGAGCAGTACTTC
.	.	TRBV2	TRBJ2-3	CASKRSTDTQYF	TGTGCCAGCAAACGGAGCACAGATACGCAGTATTTT
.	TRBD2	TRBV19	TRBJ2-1	CASGLAGGSRYEQFF	TGTGCCAGTGGACTAGCGGGAGGCAGTCGATATGAGCAGTTCTTC
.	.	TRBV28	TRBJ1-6	CASSLQRGDYNSPLHF	TGTGCCAGCAGCCTCCAACGGGGGGACTATAATTCACCCCTCCACTTT
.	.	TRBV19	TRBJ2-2	CASSISGDTGELFF	TGTGCCAGTAGTATCTCGGGAGACACCGGGGAGCTGTTTTTT
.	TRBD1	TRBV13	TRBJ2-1	CASSTSSLITGDQGEQFF	TGTGCCAGCAGTACCTCCTCTTTGATAACAGGGGATCAGGGTGAGCAGTTCTTC
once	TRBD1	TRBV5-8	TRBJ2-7	CASSGRGQGSYEQYF	TGTGCCAGCAGCGGACGGGGACAGGGATCCTACGAGCAGTACTTC
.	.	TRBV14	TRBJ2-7	CASSASSYEQYF	TGTGCCAGCAGTGCTAGCTCCTACGAGCAGTACTTC
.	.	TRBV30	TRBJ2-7	CAWSVRGGLEQYF	TGTGCCTGGAGTGTACGTGGGGGCCTCGAGCAGTACTTC
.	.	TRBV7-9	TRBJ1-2	CASTSGVDFRYGYTF	TGTGCCAGCACCTCAGGAGTGGACTTTAGGTATGGCTACACCTTC
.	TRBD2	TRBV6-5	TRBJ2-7	CASSLSGPYYEQYF	TGTGCCAGCAGTCTTAGCGGGCCTTACTACGAGCAGTACTTC
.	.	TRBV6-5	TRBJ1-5	CASSPGGRGELQHF	TGTGCCAGCAGTCCCGGTGGGAGGGGGGAATTGCAGCATTTT